The 22 T cell receptor beta chains below all came from one sample that was sequenced in a study of blood T cells in healthy people across ages (dated by TCRdb to between 2014 and 2017). Libraries were made using 5' RACE. This sample was sequenced with an Illumina HiSeq 2500. A second roughly 7 to 11 cycle PCR used a sample-barcoded 5' primer and a J-beta primer mix. The public reads were quality trimmed at Q25 with fastp and then assembled into clones with MiXCR by TCRdb, keeping productive beta chains. A single entry per CDR3 protein holds the most common genes and DNA from its merged rows. The sample table records over a million distinct CDR3 sequences; 25% of these occur just once. Approximately 0.7% of the sample belongs to the ten largest clones. The sample was also linked to a second study, of T cells of mothers and their children.

The sample taken for sequencing was blood. The receptors were gathered from a girl aged 2 to 10 in good health.

This chain uses TRBV5-4 with TRBJ2-5; 11 bases align to TRBD2. Trimming removed 2 bases from V and 5 bases from J; junction bases left unmatched: 17. The germline V gene encodes CDR1 SGHNT and CDR2 YYREEE (reference sequence). This CDR3 comprises 19 residues. The CDR3 region has the DNA TGTGCCAGCAGCTTACTCTCTCCTCTACTAGCGGGGGAGGACGAGACCCAGTACTTC. It codes for CASSLLSPLLAGEDETQYF.

The chain joins TRBV10-3 to TRBJ1-2; 8 bases are a match to TRBD1. V lost 7 bases to trimming and J lost 1 base; unmatched junction nucleotides: 14. CDR3 size: 17 residues. Looked up from germline, CDR1 is ENHRY and CDR2 is SYGVKD. CDR3 sequence: CAINSADRASVNYGYTF. In DNA form, the CDR3 reads TGTGCCATCAACTCTGCGGACAGGGCATCAGTTAACTATGGCTACACCTTC.

The sample holds a few counts of this clonotype. It is unclear where the CDR3 begins or ends on the DNA, so no DNA is shown, and the CDR3 is as TCRdb lists it. V gene TRBV29-1 combines with J gene TRBJ1-1; the DNA was not compared with TRBD1, the D call given in the table. The CDR3 numbers 13 amino acids, ends counted. Looked up from germline, CDR1 is SQVTM and CDR2 is ANQGSEA. This chain's CDR3 is CSVAPGALTEPFF.

This clonotype has just a few counts. The genes are TRBV20-1 and TRBJ1-2; D perhaps matches TRBD1 (5 bases). This CDR3 region has 11 residues. CDR1 DFQATT and CDR2 SNEGSKA come from the germline V gene (reference sequence). The germline V and J ends were trimmed by 6 bases and 5 bases, with 10 bases remaining between them. CDR3 DNA: TGCAGTGCAGGGACGGAATATGGCTACACCTTC. The encoded protein is CSAGTEYGYTF.

This clonotype was seen more than once but under ten times. The chain is built from TRBV7-6 and TRBJ2-5; D is unresolved. The J call may be wrong; the DNA end is better matched by TRBJ2-7. This CDR3 contains 14 residues. Germline V gene sequence: CDR1 SGHVS, CDR2 FNYEAQ. The CDR3: CASSKSSVDREQYF. CDR3 DNA sequence: TGTGCCAGCAGCAAGTCATCAGTTGACCGCGAGCAGTACTTC.

This clonotype was detected a few times. V is TRBV20-1 and J is TRBJ2-1, with D perhaps matching TRBD1 (5 bases). The CDR3 is 16 residues long. Germline CDR1 is DFQATT and CDR2 is SNEGSKA (reference sequence). The V and J ends lost 3 bases and 1 base respectively, with 16 bases between them. The CDR3 DNA reads as TGCAGTGCTAGTCCATTAGAAGGGGCATCCTACAATGAGCAGTTCTTC. Its protein is CSASPLEGASYNEQFF.

The V call is TRBV9, the J call TRBJ1-2; 7 bases align to TRBD1. Germline CDR1 is SGDLS and CDR2 is YYNGEE. This CDR3 has 15 amino acids. J was trimmed by 3 bases and V by 2 bases; bases with no gene match: 7. The CDR3: CASSVIGTAHYGYTF. The CDR3 DNA sequence: TGTGCCAGCAGCGTCATCGGGACAGCGCACTATGGCTACACCTTC.

This chain uses TRBV27 with TRBJ2-3; D possibly matches TRBD1 or TRBD2 (6 bases each). Germline V gives CDR1 MNHEY, CDR2 SMNVEV (reference sequence). CDR3 length: 16 amino acids. V gave up 0 bases and J gave up 5 bases, with 15 bases separating them. The CDR3 sequence is CASSLSPWGAGDTQYF. The CDR3 nucleotides read TGTGCCAGCAGTTTATCCCCCTGGGGGGCGGGAGATACGCAGTATTTT.

This clonotype was seen a few times. Germline and junction disagree at one end, which may indicate a read error. This chain connects TRBV7-9 to TRBJ2-1; D is ambiguous. The germline V gene encodes CDR1 SEHNR and CDR2 FQNEAQ (reference sequence). This CDR3 has 12 residues. As DNA, the CDR3 is TGTGCCAGCAGCCTCAACTACGATGAGCAGTTCTTC. Protein product: CASSLNYDEQFF.

This clonotype came up a few times. The rearrangement uses TRBV5-5 and TRBJ1-1; maybe TRBD1 (6 bases). Germline lookup yields CDR1 SGHKS and CDR2 YYEKEE (reference sequence). This CDR3 region has 15 residues. V was cut by 4 bases and J by 1 base, with 14 bases left in between. The CDR3 nucleotides are TGTGCCAGCAGCCACGTCCCGGGACAGAACACTGAAGCTTTCTTT. Translated: CASSHVPGQNTEAFF.

The chain carries TRBV3-1 and TRBJ2-1; 8 bases match TRBD2. The closer fit of TRBJ2-7 to the DNA end suggests the J call may be wrong. The germline V gene encodes CDR1 LGHDT and CDR2 YNNKEL (reference sequence). The CDR3 runs 15 residues. The CDR3 loop reads CASSRPLAGSYEQYF. In nucleotides, the CDR3 is TGTGCCAGCAGCCGGCCCTTAGCGGGATCCTACGAGCAGTACTTC.

The rearrangement uses TRBV12-5 and TRBJ1-5; D possibly corresponds to TRBD1 (5 bases). This CDR3 has 16 amino acids. Trimming stripped 6 bases from V and 5 bases from J, with 20 bases between. The V gene's germline CDR1 is LGHNT and CDR2 FRNRAP. CDR3 DNA sequence: TGTGCTAGTGGCCCTCCCCGACGACAGAGTGATCAGCCCCAGCATTTT. Translating it yields CASGPPRRQSDQPQHF.

This chain joins TRBV11-1 and TRBJ2-5; TRBD1 agrees at 10 bases. The J segment lost 4 bases and the V segment lost 4 bases, leaving 6 bases of the junction unmatched. This CDR3 spans 15 amino acids. In germline, CDR1 is SGHAT, CDR2 FQDESV (reference sequence). The CDR3 bases are TGTGCCAGCAGCTCACCCGGGACAGGGGCAGAGACCCAGTACTTC. The encoded protein is CASSSPGTGAETQYF.

This clonotype was counted between two and nine times. An end of the junction does not agree with germline; a read error may underlie this. The V and J genes are TRBV28 and TRBJ2-7; D is unresolved. The germline V gene encodes CDR1 MDHEN and CDR2 SYDVKM. This CDR3 has 12 amino acids. CDR3 nucleotides: TGCGCCAGCAGTACTTACAAGAACGAGCAGTACTTC. Protein sequence: CASSTYKNEQYF.

This sequence joins TRBV4-1 and TRBJ2-5, with a tentative D call TRBD1 (6 bases). Germline V gene lookup returns CDR1 MGHRA and CDR2 YSYEKL. The V gene lost 3 bases and the J gene lost 11 bases, with 19 bases spanning the gap. CDR3 size: 14 residues. CDR3 in DNA: TGCGCCAGCAGCCAGGGGGACACGGTGGAGGAGCAGTACTTC. It specifies CASSQGDTVEEQYF.

This clonotype showed up many times. This sequence joins TRBV6-2 or TRBV6-3 and TRBJ2-3; the D is unclear. The CDR3 covers 14 residues. With 6 bases removed from V and 4 bases from J, the gap between germline ends came to 14 bases. From germline, CDR1 is MNHEY and CDR2 SVGEGT. The DNA for the CDR3 is TGTGCCAGCAGGACGAGTATGGGTCCAGATACGCAGTATTTT. This encodes CASRTSMGPDTQYF.

This clonotype was seen more than once but under ten times. The chain links TRBV21-1 to TRBJ2-7; the table's D gene call, TRBD1, was not cross checked with the DNA. TRBV21-1 is a recognized pseudogene. The CDR3 extends over 16 amino acids. CDR3 protein: CASSMMSGHLAYEQYF. In DNA form, the CDR3 reads TGTGCCAGCAGCATGATGTCGGGACACCTAGCCTACGAGCAGTACTTC.

V is TRBV6-5 and J is TRBJ2-1, with TRBD1 matching 7 bases. The germline V gene has CDR1 MNHEY and CDR2 SVGAGI. The length of the CDR3 is 14 residues. Trimming took 1 base from V and 9 from J; bases not matched to a gene: 6. The CDR3 sequence: CASSYFVAGGEQFF. Written as DNA, the CDR3 is TGTGCCAGCAGTTACTTTGTAGCAGGGGGTGAGCAGTTCTTC.

This clonotype was seen a handful of times. The chain's CDR3 is CASSVDTATYEQYF. DNA of the CDR3: TGTGCCAGCAGCGTAGACACAGCCACCTACGAGCAGTACTTC. This chain uses TRBV9 with TRBJ2-1; D call uncertain. The J call may be mistaken, given a closer DNA end match to TRBJ2-7. CDR3 length: 14 residues. Germline V CDR1 and CDR2: SGDLS, YYNGEE.

There are a few counts of this clonotype. This chain links TRBV28 with TRBJ2-1, with TRBD2 identical over 11 bases. CDR3 size: 18 residues. The junction had 10 bases not matched to a gene; V was cut back by 5 bases and J by 1 base. Per germline, CDR1 MDHEN and CDR2 SYDVKM. CDR3 in DNA: TGTGCCAGCAGTCCATCTAGCGGGAGGTATCAATCCTACAATGAGCAGTTCTTC. Its translation is CASSPSSGRYQSYNEQFF.

CDR3 DNA: TGCGCCAGCAGCAAAGTTTGGGATCTTAGCAATCAGCCCCAGCATTTT. Amino acid sequence: CASSKVWDLSNQPQHF. The chain joins TRBV4-1 to TRBJ1-5; unclear D gene. Trimming pared 5 bases from V and 0 bases from J, leaving 14 bases between. CDR3 length: 16 amino acids. Per germline, CDR1 MGHRA and CDR2 YSYEKL.

The V and J genes are TRBV28 and TRBJ1-5, with TRBD1 matching 10 bases. The CDR3 is 14 residues long. The ends lost 5 bases at V and 5 bases at J; junction bases unmatched: 3. Germline CDR1 and CDR2: MDHEN and SYDVKM. The CDR3 is CASSQTGGHQPQHF. The DNA for the CDR3 is TGTGCCAGCAGTCAGACAGGGGGCCATCAGCCCCAGCATTTT.